One sample yielded the 26 T cell receptor beta chains listed below, sequenced in a study of cytomegalovirus exposure and HLA in healthy donors. In the PCR, 60 Vbeta and 13 Jbeta primers were used. Method: immunoSEQ multiplex PCR; TCRdb's copy keeps in-frame clones and lacks some. The listing contains about 40,000 clones. Specimen: PBMCs. The receptors come from a young man in good health and CMV-seronegative.

The chain employs TRBV6-1 and TRBJ1-5; D is unclear. The CDR3 covers 14 residues. The V end was cut by 2 bases, the J end by 5 bases, with 10 bases between. Germline V gene lookup returns CDR1 MNHNS and CDR2 SASEGT. The CDR3 is CASSELTVDQPQHF. The CDR3 DNA sequence: TGTGCCAGCAGTGAACTTACAGTTGATCAGCCCCAGCATTTT.

The chain joins TRBV6-1 to TRBJ2-1, with D perhaps matching TRBD1 (6 bases). Per the germline V gene, CDR1 is MNHNS and CDR2 is SASEGT. This CDR3 has 13 residues. Trimming left V 4 bases short and J 9 bases short, with 13 bases between. CDR3 bases: TGTGCCAGCAGTGCCCAGGGGATTGGTGAGCAGTTCTTC. Protein product: CASSAQGIGEQFF.

This rearrangement joins TRBV5-4 to TRBJ1-2, with 8 bases lining up with TRBD1. The CDR3 is made up of 14 amino acids. Germline CDR1 and CDR2: SGHNT and YYREEE (reference sequence). J lost 3 bases, V lost 4 bases, and 5 bases had no gene match. CDR3 loop: CASSGRGPDYGYTF. DNA of the CDR3: TGTGCCAGCAGCGGCAGGGGGCCGGACTATGGCTACACCTTC.

The V call is TRBV7-9, the J call TRBJ1-5, with D uncertain. CDR3 length: 14 residues. Trimming took off 1 base at V and 6 bases at J, with 10 bases between the two ends. The germline CDR1 and CDR2 sequences are SEHNR and FQNEAQ (reference sequence). CDR3 coding DNA: TGTGCCAGCAGCTTAGACCCACCTACTCAGCCCCAGCATTTT. Translated: CASSLDPPTQPQHF.

This chain connects TRBV11-1 to TRBJ1-2; D might be TRBD1 (5 bases). The germline V gene encodes CDR1 SGHAT and CDR2 FQDESV (reference sequence). The CDR3 runs 14 residues. V was cut by 5 bases and J by 2 bases, with 12 bases left in between. The DNA for the CDR3 is TGTGCCAGCAGCGTGGGACTGACAAACTATGGCTACACCTTC. Protein product: CASSVGLTNYGYTF.

The chain carries TRBV23-1 and TRBJ2-5; D might be TRBD2 (6 bases). TRBV23-1 is known as an ORF, though its function is uncertain. Trimming removed 3 bases at V and 4 bases at J, with 15 bases between. CDR3 length: 15 amino acids. As DNA, the CDR3 is TGCGCCAGCAGTCACCATGGACTGGGACTAGAGACCCAGTACTTC. Translated, it gives CASSHHGLGLETQYF.

The chain has TRBV9 and TRBJ2-5; tentatively, D is TRBD1 (5 bases). The CDR3 consists of 14 residues. Trimming stripped 3 bases from V and 5 bases from J, with 14 bases between. Germline V CDR1 and CDR2: SGDLS, YYNGEE. The CDR3 loop is CASSGGRNRETQYF. CDR3 nucleotide sequence: TGTGCCAGCAGCGGCGGACGAAACAGGGAGACCCAGTACTTC.

The rearrangement links TRBV7-8 to TRBJ2-7; the D is unclear. Germline V gene lookup returns CDR1 SGHVS and CDR2 FQNEAQ. The CDR3 is 14 amino acids. V lost 1 base to trimming and J lost 5 bases, with 12 bases between them. The CDR3 is CASSLEVTSHEQYF. CDR3 DNA sequence: TGTGCCAGCAGCTTAGAAGTGACATCCCACGAGCAGTACTTC.

The V call is TRBV7-8, the J call TRBJ2-7, with 11 bases lining up with TRBD2. Trimming took 1 base from V and 6 from J; bases not matched to a gene: 5. This CDR3 is built from 15 residues. CDR1 is SGHVS and CDR2 is FQNEAQ in the germline V gene. The CDR3 DNA reads as TGTGCCAGCAGCTTAGTGGTCACTAGCGGGGGCGAGCAGTACTTC. This translates into CASSLVVTSGGEQYF.

The rearrangement links TRBV5-4 to TRBJ2-5; D is ambiguous. CDR1 is SGHNT, CDR2 YYREEE, per germline (reference sequence). The CDR3 length is 14 residues. V was pared by 5 bases and J by 1 base, with 12 bases between. The CDR3 protein is CASSLTAGQETQYF. CDR3 coding DNA: TGTGCCAGCAGTCTCACGGCAGGCCAAGAGACCCAGTACTTC.

The chain employs TRBV7-9 and TRBJ1-2; possible D gene TRBD1, 5 bases. The germline CDR1 and CDR2 sequences are SEHNR and FQNEAQ (reference sequence). Trimming removed 2 bases at V and 6 bases at J, with 19 bases between. The CDR3 contains 16 residues. The CDR3 loop reads CASSLLWDGGSDGYTF. The CDR3 DNA reads TGTGCCAGCAGCTTATTGTGGGACGGAGGGTCCGATGGCTACACCTTC. The entire variable domain, with the rest obtained from reference TRBV7-9 and TRBJ1-2, is as follows: DTGVSQNPRHKITKRGQNVTFRCDPISEHNRLYWYRQTLGQGPEFLTYFQNEAQLEKSRLLSDRFSAERPKGSFSTLEIQRTEQGDSAMYLCASSLLWDGGSDGYTFGSGTRLTVV.

The J gene is TRBJ1-5, the V gene TRBV14; D is possibly TRBD1 (6 bases). This CDR3 is 15 amino acids long. Trimming took 1 base from V and 3 from J, leaving 10 bases between them. In germline, CDR1 is SGHDN, CDR2 FVKESK. The CDR3 is CASSQGGGLNQPQHF. CDR3 DNA sequence: TGTGCCAGCAGCCAAGGTGGGGGCCTCAATCAGCCCCAGCATTTT.

This chain connects TRBV5-4 to TRBJ2-5; 13 bases match TRBD2. V lost 4 bases to trimming and J lost 5 bases; unmatched junction nucleotides: 8. CDR3 length: 16 amino acids. Germline loops: CDR1 SGHNT, CDR2 YYREEE (reference sequence). CDR3 sequence: CASSTGLAGVSETQYF. The CDR3 coding sequence is TGTGCCAGCAGCACAGGACTAGCGGGAGTTTCGGAGACCCAGTACTTC.

J is TRBJ1-5 and V is TRBV19; perhaps TRBD1 as D (5 bases). This CDR3 has 14 residues. CDR1 and CDR2 from the germline V gene are LNHDA and SQIVND (reference sequence). V lost 5 bases and J lost 5, with 13 bases in between. The CDR3 here is CASSSTGEDQPQHF. DNA for the CDR3: TGTGCCAGTAGTTCAACAGGAGAGGATCAGCCCCAGCATTTT.

CDR3 loop: CASSQEGGKVYGTEAFF. As DNA, the CDR3 is TGCGCCAGCAGCCAAGAAGGGGGAAAGGTCTACGGCACTGAAGCTTTCTTT. The chain couples TRBV4-1 to TRBJ1-1; D possibly corresponds to TRBD1 (6 bases). The CDR3 loop spans 17 amino acids. The ends were cut back, 0 bases at V and 4 bases at J, with 18 bases in the middle. CDR1 is MGHRA and CDR2 is YSYEKL in the germline V gene.

This chain uses TRBV6-1 with TRBJ2-6; D is uncertain. The CDR3 runs 14 residues. Trimming removed 7 bases from V and 0 bases from J, with 7 bases in between. The V gene's germline CDR1 is MNHNS and CDR2 SASEGT. Written as DNA, the CDR3 is TGTGCCAGCAATCCGGTCTCTGGGGCCAACGTCCTGACTTTC. It is translated as CASNPVSGANVLTF.

V usage is TRBV5-1 and J usage is TRBJ2-7, with TRBD1 matching over 10 bases. With 3 bases clipped from V and 2 bases from J, the junction kept 5 bases outside the gene matches. The CDR3 loop spans 15 amino acids. Germline values: CDR1 SGHRS, CDR2 YFSETQ. Here the CDR3 reads CASSSRDRGPYEQYF. The CDR3 region has the DNA TGCGCCAGCAGCTCACGGGACAGGGGCCCCTACGAGCAGTACTTC.

This sequence joins TRBV30 and TRBJ2-5, with 7 bases aligning to TRBD2. V lost 2 bases and J lost 9; bases outside the gene matches: 12. The CDR3 covers 14 residues. Germline V gene lookup returns CDR1 GTSNPN and CDR2 SVGIG (reference sequence). CDR3 nucleotide sequence: TGTGCCTGGAGTCTGGGGGGGAGTAGGCCGGCCCAGTACTTC. The encoded protein is CAWSLGGSRPAQYF. Variable domain in full (rest from reference TRBV30 and TRBJ2-5): SQTIHQWPATLVQPVGSPLSLECTVEGTSNPNLYWYRQAAGRGLQLLFYSVGIGQISSEVPQNLSASRPQDRQFILSSKKLLLSDSGFYLCAWSLGGSRPAQYFGPGTRLLVL.

V and J are TRBV1 and TRBJ2-1; TRBD1, the table's D call, lacks a check against the DNA. TRBV1 is termed a pseudogene. The CDR3 sequence is 15 residues long. The CDR3: CTSSQDMGPYNEQFF. The CDR3 DNA sequence: TGCACCAGCAGCCAAGATATGGGCCCCTACAATGAGCAGTTCTTC.

The rearrangement uses TRBV7-9 and TRBJ2-5, with D maybe TRBD2 (5 bases). Near its end, the DNA agrees better with TRBJ2-7, so the J call may be wrong. Germline loops: CDR1 SEHNR, CDR2 FQNEAQ (reference sequence). The CDR3 runs to 14 residues. As DNA, the CDR3 is TGTGCCAGCAGCTTAGTGGGCGGAGGTTACGAGCAGTACTTC. Amino acid sequence: CASSLVGGGYEQYF.

This chain uses TRBV19 with TRBJ2-1; 7 nucleotides agree with TRBD1. Germline CDR1 LNHDA, CDR2 SQIVND (reference sequence). This CDR3 region has 15 residues. The ends lost 8 bases at V and 5 bases at J; junction bases unmatched: 12. Here the CDR3 reads CASRTTGSYDNEQFF. Here the CDR3 DNA reads TGTGCCAGTCGCACGACAGGGTCCTACGACAATGAGCAGTTCTTC.

This chain connects TRBV7-8 to TRBJ2-1; 8 bases line up with TRBD1. Trimming at V came to 5 bases and at J to 2 bases, leaving 8 bases not matched to a gene. The CDR3 length is 16 residues. Germline CDR1 and CDR2: SGHVS and FQNEAQ. CDR3 region: CASSDPVDRAYNEQFF. The CDR3 bases are TGTGCCAGCAGCGACCCGGTGGACAGGGCCTACAATGAGCAGTTCTTC.

The gene calls are TRBV29-1 and TRBJ2-7; TRBD1 might be the D (5 bases). The ends were cut back, 7 bases at V and 3 bases at J, with 16 bases in the middle. CDR3 length: 13 residues. Germline CDR1 reads SQVTM; CDR2 reads ANQGSEA. The CDR3 loop reads CSALGPSNYEQYF. CDR3 in DNA: TGCAGCGCCCTGGGGCCGAGTAACTACGAGCAGTACTTC.

The chain recombines TRBV18 with TRBJ2-7, with D unclear. CDR3 length: 13 residues. The V end lost 2 bases, the J end lost 6 bases, and 11 bases lay between the germline ends. Germline CDR1 and CDR2: KGHSH and LQKENI. The CDR3 loop is CASSPSGRIEQYF. For the CDR3, the DNA is TGTGCCAGCTCACCATCCGGCAGGATCGAGCAGTACTTC. The variable domain in full, with the rest retrieved from reference TRBV18 and TRBJ2-7, is NAGVMQNPRHLVRRRGQEARLRCSPMKGHSHVYWYRQLPEEGLKFMVYLQKENIIDESGMPKERFSAEFPKEGPSILRIQQVVRGDSAAYFCASSPSGRIEQYFGPGTRLTVT.

The chain uses TRBV19 and TRBJ2-3, with TRBD2 matching 7 bases. CDR1 and CDR2 from the germline V gene are LNHDA and SQIVND (reference sequence). V gave up 6 bases and J gave up 2 bases; unmatched junction bases: 11. CDR3 length: 16 amino acids. The CDR3 spells CASSIDPSGFTDTQYF. For the CDR3, the DNA is TGTGCCAGTAGCATTGACCCTAGCGGATTCACAGATACGCAGTATTTT.

The chain joins TRBV7-9 to TRBJ2-3; D is possibly TRBD1 (6 bases). V was cut by 5 bases and J by 4 bases, with 13 bases left in between. The CDR3 length is 14 residues. Per the germline V gene, CDR1 is SEHNR and CDR2 is FQNEAQ (reference sequence). CDR3 nucleotide sequence: TGTGCCAGCAGCCCCTGGGGGCCCTCAGATACGCAGTATTTT. Protein: CASSPWGPSDTQYF.